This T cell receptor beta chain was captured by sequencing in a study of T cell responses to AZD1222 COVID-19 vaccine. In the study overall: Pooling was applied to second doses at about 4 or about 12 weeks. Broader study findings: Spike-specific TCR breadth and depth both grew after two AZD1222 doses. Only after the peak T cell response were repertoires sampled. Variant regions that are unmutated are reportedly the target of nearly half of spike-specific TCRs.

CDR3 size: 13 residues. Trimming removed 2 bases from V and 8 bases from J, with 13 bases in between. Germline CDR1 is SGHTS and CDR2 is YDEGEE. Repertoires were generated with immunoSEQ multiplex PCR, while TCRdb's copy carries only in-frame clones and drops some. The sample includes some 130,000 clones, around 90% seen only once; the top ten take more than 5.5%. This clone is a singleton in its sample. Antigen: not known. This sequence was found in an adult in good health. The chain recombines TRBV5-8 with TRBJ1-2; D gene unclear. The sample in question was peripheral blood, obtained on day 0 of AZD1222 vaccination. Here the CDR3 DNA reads TGTGCCAGCAGCTTAGTCCCTGGTTACGGCTACACCTTC. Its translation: CASSLVPGYGYTF.